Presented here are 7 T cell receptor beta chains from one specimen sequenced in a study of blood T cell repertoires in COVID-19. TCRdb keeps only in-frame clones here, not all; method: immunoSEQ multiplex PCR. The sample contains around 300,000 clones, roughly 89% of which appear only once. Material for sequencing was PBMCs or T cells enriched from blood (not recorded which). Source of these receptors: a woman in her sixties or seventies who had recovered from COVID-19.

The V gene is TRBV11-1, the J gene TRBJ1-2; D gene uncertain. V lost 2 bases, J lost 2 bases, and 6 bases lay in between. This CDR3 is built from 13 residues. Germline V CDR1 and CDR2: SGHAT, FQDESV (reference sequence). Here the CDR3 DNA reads TGTGCCAGCAGCTTAAACAGAAACTATGGCTACACCTTC. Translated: CASSLNRNYGYTF.

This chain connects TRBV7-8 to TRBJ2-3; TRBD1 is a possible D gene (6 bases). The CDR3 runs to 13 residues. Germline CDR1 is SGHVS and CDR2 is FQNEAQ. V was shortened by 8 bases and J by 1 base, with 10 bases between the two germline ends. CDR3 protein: CASPGVGTDTQYF. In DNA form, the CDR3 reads TGTGCCAGCCCAGGGGTCGGCACAGATACGCAGTATTTT.

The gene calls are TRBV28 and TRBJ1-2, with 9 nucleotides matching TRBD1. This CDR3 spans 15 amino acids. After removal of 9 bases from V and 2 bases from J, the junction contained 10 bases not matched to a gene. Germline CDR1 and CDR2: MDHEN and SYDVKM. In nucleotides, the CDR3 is TGTGCCAGTGTTACAGGGGGCGCAAACAACTATGGCTACACCTTC. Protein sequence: CASVTGGANNYGYTF.

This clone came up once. This CDR3 reads CASSPRGRDTEAFF. CDR3 DNA: TGCGCCAGCAGCCCGAGGGGGCGAGACACTGAAGCTTTCTTT. The chain couples TRBV4-1 to TRBJ1-1; the match to TRBD1 covers 7 bases. J lost 3 bases, V lost 4 bases, and 5 bases had no gene match. This CDR3 contains 14 residues. The germline V gene has CDR1 MGHRA and CDR2 YSYEKL.

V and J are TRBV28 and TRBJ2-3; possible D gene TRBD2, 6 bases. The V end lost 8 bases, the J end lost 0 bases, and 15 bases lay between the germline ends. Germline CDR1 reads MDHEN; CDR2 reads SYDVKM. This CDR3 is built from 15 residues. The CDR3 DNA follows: TGTGCCAGCTCTCTCGCTAGCGTGAGCACAGATACGCAGTATTTT. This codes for CASSLASVSTDTQYF.

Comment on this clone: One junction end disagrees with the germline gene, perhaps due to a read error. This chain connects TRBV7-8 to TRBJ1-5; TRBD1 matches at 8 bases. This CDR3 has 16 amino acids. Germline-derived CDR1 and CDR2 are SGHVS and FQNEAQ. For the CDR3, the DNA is TGTGCCAGCAGGGACAGCACAGGGGGAGGCAAGCAGCCCCAGCATTTT. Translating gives CASRDSTGGGKQPQHF.

The CDR3, as DNA: TGTGCCAGCAGTTCAGACAGCTACAATGAGCAGTTCTTC. This encodes CASSSDSYNEQFF. V is TRBV7-8 and J is TRBJ2-1, with D possibly TRBD1 on 5 matching bases. Germline V gene lookup returns CDR1 SGHVS and CDR2 FQNEAQ. Deletions cut 6 bases from V and 3 bases from J, with 9 bases between. The CDR3 runs 13 residues.